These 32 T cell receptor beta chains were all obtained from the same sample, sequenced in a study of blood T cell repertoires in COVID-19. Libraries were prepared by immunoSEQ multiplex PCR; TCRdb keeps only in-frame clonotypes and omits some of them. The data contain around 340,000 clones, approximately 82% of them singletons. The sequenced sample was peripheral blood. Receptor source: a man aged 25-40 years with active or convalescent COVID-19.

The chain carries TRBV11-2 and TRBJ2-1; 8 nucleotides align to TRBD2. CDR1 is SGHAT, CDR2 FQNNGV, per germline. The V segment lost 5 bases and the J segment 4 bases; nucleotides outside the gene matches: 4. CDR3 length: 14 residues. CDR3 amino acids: CASSRTSPYNEQFF. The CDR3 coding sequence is TGTGCCAGCAGCCGGACTAGCCCATACAATGAGCAGTTCTTC.

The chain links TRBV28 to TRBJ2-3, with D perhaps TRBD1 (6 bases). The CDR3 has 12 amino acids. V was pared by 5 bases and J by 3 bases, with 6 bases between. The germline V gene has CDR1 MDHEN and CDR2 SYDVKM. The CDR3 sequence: CASSTGTDTQYF. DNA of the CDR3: TGTGCCAGCAGTACAGGGACAGATACGCAGTATTTT.

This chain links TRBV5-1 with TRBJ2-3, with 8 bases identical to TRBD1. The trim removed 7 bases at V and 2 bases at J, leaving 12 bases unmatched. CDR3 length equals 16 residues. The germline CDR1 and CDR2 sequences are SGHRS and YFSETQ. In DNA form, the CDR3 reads TGCGCCAGCCGAAGACAGGGGATCAACCCCACAGATACGCAGTATTTT. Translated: CASRRQGINPTDTQYF. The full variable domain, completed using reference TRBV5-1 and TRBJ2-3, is KAGVTQTPRYLIKTRGQQVTLSCSPISGHRSVSWYQQTPGQGLQFLFEYFSETQRNKGNFPGRFSGRQFSNSRSEMNVSTLELGDSALYLCASRRQGINPTDTQYFGPGTRLTVL.

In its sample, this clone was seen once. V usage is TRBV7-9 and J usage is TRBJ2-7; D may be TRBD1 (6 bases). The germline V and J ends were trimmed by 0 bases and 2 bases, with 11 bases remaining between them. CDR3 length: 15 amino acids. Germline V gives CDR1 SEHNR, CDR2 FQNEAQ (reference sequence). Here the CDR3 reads CASSLAPTGAYEQYF. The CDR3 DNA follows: TGTGCCAGCAGCTTAGCGCCGACAGGAGCCTACGAGCAGTACTTC.

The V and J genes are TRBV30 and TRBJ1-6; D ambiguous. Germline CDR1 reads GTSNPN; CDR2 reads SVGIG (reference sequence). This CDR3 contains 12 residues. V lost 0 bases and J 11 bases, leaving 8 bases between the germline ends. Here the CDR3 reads CAWSVNGPPLHF. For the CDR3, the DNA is TGTGCCTGGAGTGTCAATGGCCCACCCCTCCACTTT.

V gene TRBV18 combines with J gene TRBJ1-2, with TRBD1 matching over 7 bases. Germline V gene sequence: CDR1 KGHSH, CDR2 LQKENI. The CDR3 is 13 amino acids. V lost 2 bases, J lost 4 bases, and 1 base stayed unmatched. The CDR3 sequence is CASSPEGAYGYTF. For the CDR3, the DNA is TGTGCCAGCTCACCAGAGGGGGCCTATGGCTACACCTTC.

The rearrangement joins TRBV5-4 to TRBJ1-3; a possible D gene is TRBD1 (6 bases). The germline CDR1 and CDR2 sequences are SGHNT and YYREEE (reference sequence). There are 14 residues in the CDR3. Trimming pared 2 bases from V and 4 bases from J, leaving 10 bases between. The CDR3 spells CASSFSDRGNTIYF. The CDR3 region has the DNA TGTGCCAGCAGCTTCTCAGACAGGGGAAACACCATATATTTT.

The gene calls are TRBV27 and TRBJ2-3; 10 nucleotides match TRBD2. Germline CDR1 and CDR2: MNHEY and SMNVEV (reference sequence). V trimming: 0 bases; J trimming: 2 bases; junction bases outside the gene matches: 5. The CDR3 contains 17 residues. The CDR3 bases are TGTGCCAGCAGTTTATCCTTACTAGCGGGACTCACAGATACGCAGTATTTT. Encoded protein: CASSLSLLAGLTDTQYF.

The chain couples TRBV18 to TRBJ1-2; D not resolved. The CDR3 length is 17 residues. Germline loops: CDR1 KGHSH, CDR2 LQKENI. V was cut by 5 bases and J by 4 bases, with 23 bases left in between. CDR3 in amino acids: CASSAKIVFPPTYGYTF. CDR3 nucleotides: TGTGCCAGCTCAGCGAAAATCGTATTTCCACCCACCTATGGCTACACCTTC.

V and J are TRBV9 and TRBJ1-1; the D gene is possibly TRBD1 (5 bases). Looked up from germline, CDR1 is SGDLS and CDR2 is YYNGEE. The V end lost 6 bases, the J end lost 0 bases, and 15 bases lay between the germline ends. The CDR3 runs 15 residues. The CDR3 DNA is TGTGCCAGCAAAAGGGGCACAGCCGTGAACACTGAAGCTTTCTTT. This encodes CASKRGTAVNTEAFF.

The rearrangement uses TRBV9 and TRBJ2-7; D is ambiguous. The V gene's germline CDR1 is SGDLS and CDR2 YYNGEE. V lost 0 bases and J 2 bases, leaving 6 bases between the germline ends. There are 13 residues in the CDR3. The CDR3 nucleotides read TGTGCCAGCAGCGTAGACCCGGCCTACGAGCAGTACTTC. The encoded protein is CASSVDPAYEQYF. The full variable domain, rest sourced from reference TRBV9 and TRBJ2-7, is DSGVTQTPKHLITATGQRVTLRCSPRSGDLSVYWYQQSLDQGLQFLIQYYNGEERAKGNILERFSAQQFPDLHSELNLSSLELGDSALYFCASSVDPAYEQYFGPGTRLTVT.

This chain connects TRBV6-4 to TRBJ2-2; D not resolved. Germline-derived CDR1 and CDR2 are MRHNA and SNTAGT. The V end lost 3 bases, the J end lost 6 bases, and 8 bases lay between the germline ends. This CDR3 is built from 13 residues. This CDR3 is CASSEQQAGELFF. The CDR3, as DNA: TGTGCCAGCAGTGAACAGCAGGCCGGGGAGCTGTTTTTT.

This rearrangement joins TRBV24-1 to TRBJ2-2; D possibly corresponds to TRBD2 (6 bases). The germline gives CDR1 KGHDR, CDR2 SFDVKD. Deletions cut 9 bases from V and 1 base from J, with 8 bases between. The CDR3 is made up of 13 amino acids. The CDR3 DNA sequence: TGTGCCACCGGGGGAGGGAACACCGGGGAGCTGTTTTTT. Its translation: CATGGGNTGELFF.

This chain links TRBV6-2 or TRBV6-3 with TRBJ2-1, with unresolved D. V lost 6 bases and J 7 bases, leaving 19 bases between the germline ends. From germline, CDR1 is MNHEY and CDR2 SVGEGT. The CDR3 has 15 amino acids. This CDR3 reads CASSLGRIMWNEQFF. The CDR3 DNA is TGTGCCAGCAGCCTCGGCAGGATTATGTGGAATGAGCAGTTCTTC.

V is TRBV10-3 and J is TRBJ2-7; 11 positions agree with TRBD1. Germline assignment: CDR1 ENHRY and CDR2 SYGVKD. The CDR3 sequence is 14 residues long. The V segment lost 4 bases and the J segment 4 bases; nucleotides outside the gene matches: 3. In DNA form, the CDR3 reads TGTGCCATCAGTGGGACAGGGGGCAGGTACGAGCAGTACTTC. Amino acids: CAISGTGGRYEQYF.

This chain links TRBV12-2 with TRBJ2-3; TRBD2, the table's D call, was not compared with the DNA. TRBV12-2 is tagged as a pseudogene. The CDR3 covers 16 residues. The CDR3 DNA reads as TGTGCAAGTCGCGAGGGGGAGGGGCGTAGGACAGATACGCAGTATTTT. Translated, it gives CASREGEGRRTDTQYF.

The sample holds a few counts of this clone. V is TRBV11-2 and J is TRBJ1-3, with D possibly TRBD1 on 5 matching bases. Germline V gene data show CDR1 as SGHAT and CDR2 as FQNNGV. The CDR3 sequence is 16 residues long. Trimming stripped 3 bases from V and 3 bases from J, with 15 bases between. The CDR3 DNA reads TGTGCCAGCAGCTTCAAGGTGGGCAGGGATGGAAACACCATATATTTT. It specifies CASSFKVGRDGNTIYF.

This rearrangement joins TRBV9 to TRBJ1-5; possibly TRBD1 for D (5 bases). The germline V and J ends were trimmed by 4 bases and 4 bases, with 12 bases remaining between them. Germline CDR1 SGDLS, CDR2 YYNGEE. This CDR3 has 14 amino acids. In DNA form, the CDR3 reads TGTGCCAGCAGCCCTGACGGGGGTAATCAGCCCCAGCATTTT. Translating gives CASSPDGGNQPQHF. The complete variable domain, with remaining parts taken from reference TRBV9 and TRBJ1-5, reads DSGVTQTPKHLITATGQRVTLRCSPRSGDLSVYWYQQSLDQGLQFLIQYYNGEERAKGNILERFSAQQFPDLHSELNLSSLELGDSALYFCASSPDGGNQPQHFGDGTRLSIL.

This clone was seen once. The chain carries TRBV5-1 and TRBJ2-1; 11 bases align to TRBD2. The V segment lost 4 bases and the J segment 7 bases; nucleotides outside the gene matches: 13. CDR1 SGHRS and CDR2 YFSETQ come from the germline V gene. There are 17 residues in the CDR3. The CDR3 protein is CASSLILLAGGRNEQFF. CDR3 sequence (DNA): TGCGCCAGCAGCCTCATATTGCTAGCGGGGGGCCGTAATGAGCAGTTCTTC.

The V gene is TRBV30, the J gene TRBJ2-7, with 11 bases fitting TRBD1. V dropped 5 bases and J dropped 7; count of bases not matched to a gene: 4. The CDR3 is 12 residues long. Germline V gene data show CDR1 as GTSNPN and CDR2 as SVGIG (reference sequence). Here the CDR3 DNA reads TGTGCCTGGGGACAGGGGGCGCGGGAGCAGTACTTC. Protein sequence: CAWGQGAREQYF.

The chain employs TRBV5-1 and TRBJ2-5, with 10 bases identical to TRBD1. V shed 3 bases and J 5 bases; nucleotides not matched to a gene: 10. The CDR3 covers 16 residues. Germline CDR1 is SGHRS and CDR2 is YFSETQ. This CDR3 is CASSSTQGQGVETQYF. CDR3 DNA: TGCGCCAGCAGCTCCACTCAAGGACAGGGGGTTGAGACCCAGTACTTC.

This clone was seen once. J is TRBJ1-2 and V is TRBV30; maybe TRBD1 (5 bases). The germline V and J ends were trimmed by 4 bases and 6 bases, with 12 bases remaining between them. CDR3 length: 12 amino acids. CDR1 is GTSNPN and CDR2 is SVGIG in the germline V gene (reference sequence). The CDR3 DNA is TGTGCCTGGATCAGGGCGTGGGATGGCTACACCTTC. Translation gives CAWIRAWDGYTF.

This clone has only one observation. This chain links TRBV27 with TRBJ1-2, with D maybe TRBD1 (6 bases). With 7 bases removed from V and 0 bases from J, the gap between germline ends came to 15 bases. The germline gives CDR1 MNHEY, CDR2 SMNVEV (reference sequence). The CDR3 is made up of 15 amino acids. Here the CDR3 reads CASKPRTASNYGYTF. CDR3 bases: TGTGCCAGCAAACCCCGGACAGCTTCTAACTATGGCTACACCTTC.

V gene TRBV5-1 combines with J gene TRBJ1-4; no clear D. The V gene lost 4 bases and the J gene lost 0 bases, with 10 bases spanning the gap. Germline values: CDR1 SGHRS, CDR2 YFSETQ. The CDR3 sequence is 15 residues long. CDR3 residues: CASSRGRATNEKLFF. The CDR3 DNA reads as TGCGCCAGCAGCCGAGGGAGGGCAACTAATGAAAAACTGTTTTTT.

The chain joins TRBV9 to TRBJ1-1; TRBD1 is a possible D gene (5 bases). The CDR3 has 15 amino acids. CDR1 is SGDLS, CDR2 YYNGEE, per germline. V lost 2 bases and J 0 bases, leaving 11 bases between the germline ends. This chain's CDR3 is CASSVGADMNTEAFF. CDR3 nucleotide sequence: TGTGCCAGCAGCGTTGGGGCGGACATGAACACTGAAGCTTTCTTT.

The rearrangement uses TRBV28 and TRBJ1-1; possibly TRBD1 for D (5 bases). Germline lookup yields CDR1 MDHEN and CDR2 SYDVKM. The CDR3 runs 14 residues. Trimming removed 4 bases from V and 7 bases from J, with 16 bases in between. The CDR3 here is CASSSVDMIIEAFF. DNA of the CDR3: TGTGCCAGCAGTTCAGTGGACATGATCATTGAAGCTTTCTTT.

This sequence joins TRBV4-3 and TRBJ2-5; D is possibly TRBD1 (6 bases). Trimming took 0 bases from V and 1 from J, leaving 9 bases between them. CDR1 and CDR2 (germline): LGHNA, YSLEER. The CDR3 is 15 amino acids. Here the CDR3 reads CASSQDGQSQETQYF. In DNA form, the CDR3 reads TGCGCCAGCAGCCAAGACGGACAGAGCCAAGAGACCCAGTACTTC.

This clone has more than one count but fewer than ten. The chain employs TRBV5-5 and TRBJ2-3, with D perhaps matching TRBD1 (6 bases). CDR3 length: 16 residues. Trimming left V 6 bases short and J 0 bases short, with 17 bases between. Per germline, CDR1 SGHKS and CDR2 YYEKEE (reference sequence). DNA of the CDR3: TGTGCCAGCAACTCACAGGGTCGCCTCAGCACAGATACGCAGTATTTT. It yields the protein CASNSQGRLSTDTQYF.

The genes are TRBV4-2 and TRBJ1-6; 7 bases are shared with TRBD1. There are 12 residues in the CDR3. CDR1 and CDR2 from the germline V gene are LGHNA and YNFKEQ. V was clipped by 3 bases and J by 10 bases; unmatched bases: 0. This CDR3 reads CASSQDRSPLHF. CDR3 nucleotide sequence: TGTGCCAGCAGCCAGGACAGGTCACCCCTCCACTTT.

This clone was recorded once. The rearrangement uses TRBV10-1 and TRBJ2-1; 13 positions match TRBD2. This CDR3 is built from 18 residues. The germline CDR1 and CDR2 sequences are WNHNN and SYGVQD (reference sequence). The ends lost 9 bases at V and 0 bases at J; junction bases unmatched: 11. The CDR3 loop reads CARPGTSGDLSSYNEQFF. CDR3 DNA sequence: TGCGCCAGACCCGGGACTAGCGGGGACCTGAGCTCCTACAATGAGCAGTTCTTC.

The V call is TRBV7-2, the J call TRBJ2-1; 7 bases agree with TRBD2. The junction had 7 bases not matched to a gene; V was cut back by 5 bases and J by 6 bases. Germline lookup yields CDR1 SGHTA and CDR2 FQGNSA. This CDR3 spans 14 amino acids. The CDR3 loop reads CASSTGLSLNEQFF. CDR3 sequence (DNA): TGTGCCAGCAGCACGGGACTAAGCCTCAATGAGCAGTTCTTC.

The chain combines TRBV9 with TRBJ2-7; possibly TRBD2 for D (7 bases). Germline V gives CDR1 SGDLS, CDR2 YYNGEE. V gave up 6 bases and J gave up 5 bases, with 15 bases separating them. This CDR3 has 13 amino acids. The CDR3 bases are TGTGCCAGCACTCCCGGGGGGCTGAACGAGCAGTACTTC. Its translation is CASTPGGLNEQYF.